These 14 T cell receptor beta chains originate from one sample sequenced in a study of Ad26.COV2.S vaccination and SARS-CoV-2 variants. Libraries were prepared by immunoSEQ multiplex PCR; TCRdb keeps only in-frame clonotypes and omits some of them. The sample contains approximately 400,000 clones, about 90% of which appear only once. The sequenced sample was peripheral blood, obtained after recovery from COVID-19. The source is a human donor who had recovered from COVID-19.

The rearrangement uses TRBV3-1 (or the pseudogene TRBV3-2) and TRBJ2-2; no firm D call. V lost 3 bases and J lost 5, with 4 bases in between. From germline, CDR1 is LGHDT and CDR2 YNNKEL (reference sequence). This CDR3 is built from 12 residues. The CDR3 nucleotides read TGTGCCAGCAGCCATTCGACCGGGGAGCTGTTTTTT. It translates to CASSHSTGELFF.

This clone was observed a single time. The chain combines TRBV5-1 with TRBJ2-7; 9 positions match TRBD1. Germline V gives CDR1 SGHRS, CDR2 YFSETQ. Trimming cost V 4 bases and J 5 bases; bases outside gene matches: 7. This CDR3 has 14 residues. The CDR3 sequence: CASSLGQGIHEQYF. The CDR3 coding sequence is TGCGCCAGCAGCCTCGGACAGGGGATCCACGAGCAGTACTTC.

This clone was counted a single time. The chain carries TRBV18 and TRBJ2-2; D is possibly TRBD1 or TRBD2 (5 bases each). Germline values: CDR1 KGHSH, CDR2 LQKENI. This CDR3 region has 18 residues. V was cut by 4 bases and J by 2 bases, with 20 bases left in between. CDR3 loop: CASSLRDPGPSNTGELFF. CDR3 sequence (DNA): TGTGCCAGCTCACTTCGAGATCCGGGACCGAGTAACACCGGGGAGCTGTTTTTT. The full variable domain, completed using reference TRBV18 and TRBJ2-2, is NAGVMQNPRHLVRRRGQEARLRCSPMKGHSHVYWYRQLPEEGLKFMVYLQKENIIDESGMPKERFSAEFPKEGPSILRIQQVVRGDSAAYFCASSLRDPGPSNTGELFFGEGSRLTVL.

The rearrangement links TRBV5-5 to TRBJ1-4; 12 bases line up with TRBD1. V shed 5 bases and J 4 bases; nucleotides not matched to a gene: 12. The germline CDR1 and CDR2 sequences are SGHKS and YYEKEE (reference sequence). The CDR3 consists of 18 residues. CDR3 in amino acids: CASRITGQGAIGNEKLFF. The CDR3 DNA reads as TGTGCCAGCAGGATTACGGGACAGGGGGCCATAGGTAATGAAAAACTGTTTTTT.

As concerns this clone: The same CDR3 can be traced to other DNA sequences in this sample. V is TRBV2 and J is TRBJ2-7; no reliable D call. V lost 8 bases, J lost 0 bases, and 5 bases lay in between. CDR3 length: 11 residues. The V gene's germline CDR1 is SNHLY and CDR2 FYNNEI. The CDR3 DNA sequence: TGTGCCAGCTCCTCCTCCTACGAGCAGTACTTC. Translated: CASSSSYEQYF.

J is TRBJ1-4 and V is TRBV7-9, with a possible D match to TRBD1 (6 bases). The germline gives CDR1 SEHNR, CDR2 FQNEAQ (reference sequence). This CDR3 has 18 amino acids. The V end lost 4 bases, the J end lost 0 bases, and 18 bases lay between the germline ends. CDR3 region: CASSSDRNFFPTNEKLFF. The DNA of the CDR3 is TGTGCCAGCAGCTCCGACAGGAACTTCTTTCCAACTAATGAAAAACTGTTTTTT.

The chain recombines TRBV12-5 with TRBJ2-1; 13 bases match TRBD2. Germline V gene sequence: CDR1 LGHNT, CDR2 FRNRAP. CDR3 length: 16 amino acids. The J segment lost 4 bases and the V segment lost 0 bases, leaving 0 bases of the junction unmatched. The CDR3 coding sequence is TGTGCTAGTGGTTTGGTACTAGCGGGGGGGTACAATGAGCAGTTCTTC. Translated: CASGLVLAGGYNEQFF. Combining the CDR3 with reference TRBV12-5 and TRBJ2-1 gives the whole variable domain DARVTQTPRHKVTEMGQEVTMRCQPILGHNTVFWYRQTMMQGLELLAYFRNRAPLDDSGMPKDRFSAEMPDATLATLKIQPSEPRDSAVYFCASGLVLAGGYNEQFFGPGTRLTVL.

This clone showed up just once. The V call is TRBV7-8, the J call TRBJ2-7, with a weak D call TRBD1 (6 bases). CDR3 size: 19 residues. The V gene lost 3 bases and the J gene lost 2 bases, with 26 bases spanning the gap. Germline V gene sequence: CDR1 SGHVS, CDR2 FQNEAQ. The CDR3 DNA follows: TGTGCCAGCAGCTTTCACCCCGGACAGTCGGTCAAAGGGCCCTACGAGCAGTACTTC. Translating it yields CASSFHPGQSVKGPYEQYF. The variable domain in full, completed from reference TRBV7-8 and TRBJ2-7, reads GAGVSQSPRYKVAKRGQDVALRCDPISGHVSLFWYQQALGQGPEFLTYFQNEAQLDKSGLPSDRFFAERPEGSVSTLKIQRTQQEDSAVYLCASSFHPGQSVKGPYEQYFGPGTRLTVT.

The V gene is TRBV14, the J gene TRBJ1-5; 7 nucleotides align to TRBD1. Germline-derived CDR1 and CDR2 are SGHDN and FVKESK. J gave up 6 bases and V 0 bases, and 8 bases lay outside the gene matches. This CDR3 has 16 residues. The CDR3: CASSQDPRQGTQPQHF. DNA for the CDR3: TGTGCCAGCAGCCAAGATCCCAGACAGGGTACTCAGCCCCAGCATTTT.

CDR3 amino acids: CASGQDHEQYF. CDR3 in DNA: TGTGCCAGTGGACAGGACCACGAGCAGTACTTC. The chain links TRBV7-9 to TRBJ2-7; 7 bases line up with TRBD1. The junction had 4 bases not matched to a gene; V was cut back by 9 bases and J by 5 bases. This CDR3 contains 11 residues. Looked up from germline, CDR1 is SEHNR and CDR2 is FQNEAQ (reference sequence).

The CDR3 region is CASSFRIRETQYF. The CDR3 DNA reads as TGTGCCAGCAGCTTCAGAATCCGAGAGACCCAGTACTTC. This rearrangement joins TRBV7-7 to TRBJ2-5; no clear D gene. The length of the CDR3 is 13 residues. Germline-derived CDR1 and CDR2 are SSHAT and FNYEAQ (reference sequence). The V and J ends lost 3 bases and 4 bases respectively, with 9 bases between them.

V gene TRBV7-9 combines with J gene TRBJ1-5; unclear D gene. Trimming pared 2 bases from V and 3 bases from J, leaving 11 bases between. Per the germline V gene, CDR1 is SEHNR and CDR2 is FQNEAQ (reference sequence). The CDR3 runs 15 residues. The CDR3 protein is CASSLSGASNQPQHF. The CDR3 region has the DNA TGTGCCAGCAGCTTATCCGGAGCATCCAATCAGCCCCAGCATTTT. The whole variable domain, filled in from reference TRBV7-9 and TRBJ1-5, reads DTGVSQNPRHKITKRGQNVTFRCDPISEHNRLYWYRQTLGQGPEFLTYFQNEAQLEKSRLLSDRFSAERPKGSFSTLEIQRTEQGDSAMYLCASSLSGASNQPQHFGDGTRLSIL.

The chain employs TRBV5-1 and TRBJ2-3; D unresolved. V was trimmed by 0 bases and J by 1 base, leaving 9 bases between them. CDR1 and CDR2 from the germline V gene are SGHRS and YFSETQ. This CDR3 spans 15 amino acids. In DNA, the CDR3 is TGCGCCAGCAGCTTGGAGGTGGACCGCACAGATACGCAGTATTTT. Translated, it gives CASSLEVDRTDTQYF.

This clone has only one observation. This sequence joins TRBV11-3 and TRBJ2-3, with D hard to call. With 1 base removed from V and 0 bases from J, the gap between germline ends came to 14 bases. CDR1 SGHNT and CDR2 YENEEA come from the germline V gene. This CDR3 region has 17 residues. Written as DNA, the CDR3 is TGTGCCAGCAGCTTAGGGGGTCGGTGGCCTAGCACAGATACGCAGTATTTT. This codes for CASSLGGRWPSTDTQYF.